Below are 8 T cell receptor beta chains sequenced from a single sample in a study of T-cell reconstitution after alpha-beta-depleted transplantation in children. Molecular barcoding with unique molecular identifiers was used for the TCRbeta library. TCRdb processed the PCR reads anew with MiXCR; each CDR3 protein has one entry. The sample contains 170,000 or so distinct CDR3 sequences, approximately 6.8% of which appear only once. This specimen was PBMCs from the stem cell graft donor, taken from the stem cell graft. The source of these receptors is a human donor who donated a stem cell graft to a child with Wiskott-Aldrich syndrome.

This clonotype was seen repeatedly, ten times or more. This chain joins TRBV20-1 and TRBJ2-7; D may be TRBD1 (5 bases). Trimming shortened V by 3 bases and J by 5 bases, and 20 bases separated the two germline ends. Germline values: CDR1 DFQATT, CDR2 SNEGSKA (reference sequence). This CDR3 contains 15 residues. CDR3: CSARKKAGSFDEQYF. CDR3 coding DNA: TGCAGTGCTAGGAAAAAGGCAGGGTCTTTCGACGAGCAGTACTTC.

This clonotype was seen more than once but under ten times. The V and J genes are TRBV11-2 and TRBJ2-3; D ambiguous. The CDR3 totals 18 residues. Trimming took 0 bases from V and 2 from J, leaving 18 bases between them. Germline V gene data show CDR1 as SGHAT and CDR2 as FQNNGV. The CDR3 reads CASSLEGLGNLPTDTQYF. Written as DNA, the CDR3 is TGTGCCAGCAGCTTAGAGGGGTTGGGCAACCTCCCCACAGATACGCAGTATTTT.

In this sample, this clonotype turned up many times. The chain joins TRBV20-1 to TRBJ2-2; 9 bases map to TRBD2. The V and J ends lost 4 bases and 6 bases, in that order; junction bases with no gene match: 0. Germline values: CDR1 DFQATT, CDR2 SNEGSKA (reference sequence). There are 12 residues in the CDR3. The chain's CDR3 is CSATSGAGELFF. The CDR3, as DNA: TGCAGTGCTACTAGCGGGGCCGGGGAGCTGTTTTTT.

This clonotype was seen many times. This chain links TRBV28 with TRBJ2-1, with 7 nucleotides matching TRBD1. The CDR3 loop spans 15 amino acids. Germline CDR1 is MDHEN and CDR2 is SYDVKM. V lost 3 bases and J lost 6; bases outside the gene matches: 8. This CDR3 reads CASSLRQGRSNEQFF. DNA for the CDR3: TGTGCCAGCAGTTTGCGACAGGGTCGATCCAATGAGCAGTTCTTC.

At least ten counts were recorded for this clonotype. This rearrangement joins TRBV7-2 to TRBJ2-2; possible D gene TRBD1, 5 bases. The germline V and J ends were trimmed by 6 bases and 2 bases, with 13 bases remaining between them. This CDR3 has 15 amino acids. Germline CDR1 and CDR2: SGHTA and FQGNSA. CDR3 sequence (DNA): TGTGCCAGCAGTTCTGACAGACCCAACACCGGGGAGCTGTTTTTT. Residues: CASSSDRPNTGELFF.

This clonotype was detected many times. V gene TRBV15 combines with J gene TRBJ2-2; D is unclear. Germline CDR1 is LNHNV and CDR2 is YYDKDF (reference sequence). The CDR3 is made up of 16 amino acids. V lost 0 bases and J 3 bases, leaving 11 bases between the germline ends. The CDR3, as DNA: TGTGCCACCAGCAGAGATGGAAGGTCGGACACCGGGGAGCTGTTTTTT. It yields the protein CATSRDGRSDTGELFF.

This clonotype was detected many times. The genes are TRBV29-1 and TRBJ1-4; a possible D gene is TRBD1 (6 bases). The V gene lost 6 bases and the J gene lost 7 bases, with 18 bases spanning the gap. In germline, CDR1 is SQVTM, CDR2 ANQGSEA. The CDR3 spans 14 residues. The CDR3 protein is CSVDKQGIGEKLFF. CDR3 nucleotide sequence: TGCAGCGTAGACAAACAGGGTATCGGTGAAAAACTGTTTTTT.

This clonotype was detected only a few times. V usage is TRBV29-1 and J usage is TRBJ2-3; 10 bases agree with TRBD2. CDR3 length: 18 amino acids. Germline CDR1 SQVTM, CDR2 ANQGSEA. With 3 bases clipped from V and 0 bases from J, the junction kept 12 bases outside the gene matches. In nucleotides, the CDR3 is TGCAGCGTTGACGGGCTAGCGGGGGCTACCTACAGCACAGATACGCAGTATTTT. It encodes CSVDGLAGATYSTDTQYF.